The 16 T cell receptor beta chains given below trace back to one sample, sequenced in a study of beta chain features in type 1 diabetes. Expressed TCRB transcripts were sequenced because the isolated RNA had all been reverse transcribed beforehand. Assay used: immunoSEQ multiplex PCR; TCRdb lists only in-frame clones, some missing. The top ten hold 1% to 1.5% of the sample, which has 200,000 to 250,000 clones, approximately 11% seen once. Sequenced material: central memory CD4+ T cells from blood. These receptors came from a man younger than 30 in good health.

This clone has more than one count but fewer than ten. V gene TRBV5-4 combines with J gene TRBJ1-3, with 7 nucleotides matching TRBD1. The CDR3 extends over 15 amino acids. After removal of 2 bases from V and 0 bases from J, the junction contained 2 bases not matched to a gene. The germline V gene has CDR1 SGHNT and CDR2 YYREEE (reference sequence). Here the CDR3 DNA reads TGTGCCAGCAGCTTACCAGGGGGCTCTGGAAACACCATATATTTT. The encoded protein is CASSLPGGSGNTIYF.

This sequence joins TRBV23-1 and TRBJ1-5, with 7 positions matching TRBD1. TRBV23-1 counts as an open reading frame of uncertain function. The CDR3 covers 19 residues. V shed 3 bases and J 0 bases; nucleotides not matched to a gene: 14. CDR3 coding DNA: TGCGCCAGCAGTCACAGGGGAGGGGGCTGGTTTATTAGCAATCAGCCCCAGCATTTT. Translating it yields CASSHRGGGWFISNQPQHF.

This clone rates as medium-sized. The chain is built from TRBV5-5 and TRBJ2-3, with 9 bases aligning to TRBD2. This CDR3 contains 15 residues. Germline V gene sequence: CDR1 SGHKS, CDR2 YYEKEE (reference sequence). Germline trimming cut 3 bases from V and 1 base from J; bases unmatched to any gene: 3. The CDR3 DNA reads as TGTGCCAGCAGCTCCCGGACTAGCGGCACAGATACGCAGTATTTT. Translated, it gives CASSSRTSGTDTQYF.

CDR3 residues: CASSPQGERMNTEAFF. Here the CDR3 DNA reads TGTGCCAGTAGCCCACAGGGAGAGAGGATGAACACTGAAGCTTTCTTT. The J gene is TRBJ1-1, the V gene TRBV19; tentative D call: TRBD1 (6 bases). The CDR3 sequence is 16 residues long. Between the trimmed V and J ends, which lost 6 bases and 0 bases, there was a span of 17 bases. Germline V CDR1 and CDR2: LNHDA, SQIVND (reference sequence).

V gene TRBV5-1 combines with J gene TRBJ2-5, with 9 bases lining up with TRBD1. Germline V gene lookup returns CDR1 SGHRS and CDR2 YFSETQ. The trim removed 3 bases at V and 5 bases at J, leaving 5 bases unmatched. This CDR3 is 14 amino acids long. The CDR3 sequence: CASSWGQGRETQYF. The CDR3 DNA follows: TGCGCCAGCAGCTGGGGACAGGGTAGGGAGACCCAGTACTTC.

The CDR3 reads CASSEFSGRDTTQYF. CDR3 DNA sequence: TGTGCCAGCAGTGAATTCAGCGGGAGGGACACTACGCAGTATTTT. The rearrangement links TRBV25-1 to TRBJ2-3, with TRBD2 matching over 10 bases. V was clipped by 1 base and J by 8 bases; unmatched bases: 6. The CDR3 runs to 15 residues. Per germline, CDR1 MGHDK and CDR2 SYGVNS.

The rearrangement links TRBV7-9 to TRBJ2-6; D is unclear. The germline gives CDR1 SEHNR, CDR2 FQNEAQ (reference sequence). CDR3 size: 17 residues. The ends were cut back, 8 bases at V and 0 bases at J, with 17 bases in the middle. The CDR3 sequence is CASFRRDGSSGANVLTF. The CDR3 DNA follows: TGTGCCAGCTTTAGGAGAGACGGCTCCTCTGGGGCCAACGTCCTGACTTTC. The entire variable domain, with the rest obtained from reference TRBV7-9 and TRBJ2-6, is as follows: DTGVSQNPRHKITKRGQNVTFRCDPISEHNRLYWYRQTLGQGPEFLTYFQNEAQLEKSRLLSDRFSAERPKGSFSTLEIQRTEQGDSAMYLCASFRRDGSSGANVLTFGAGSRLTVL.

The chain has TRBV7-7 and TRBJ2-2; D gene unclear. Trimming left V 5 bases short and J 7 bases short, with 11 bases between. CDR3 length: 13 amino acids. In germline, CDR1 is SSHAT, CDR2 FNYEAQ (reference sequence). The CDR3 nucleotides are TGTGCCAGCAGCCTAACATCGGACGGGGAGCTGTTTTTT. It yields the protein CASSLTSDGELFF.

The table lists this clone with a few counts. The chain joins TRBV10-3 to TRBJ2-5; 7 bases align to TRBD1. This CDR3 region has 14 residues. Germline values: CDR1 ENHRY, CDR2 SYGVKD. V lost 2 bases, J lost 2 bases, and 2 bases stayed unmatched. The CDR3 DNA sequence: TGTGCCATCAGTGAGAGGGGACAGCAAGAGACCCAGTACTTC. This translates into CAISERGQQETQYF.

This chain uses TRBV6-6 with TRBJ2-1; D may be TRBD2 (5 bases). CDR3 length: 12 residues. V lost 6 bases and J 10 bases, leaving 13 bases between the germline ends. CDR1 and CDR2 from the germline V gene are MNHNY and SVGAGI (reference sequence). CDR3: CASRTSSREQFF. The CDR3, as DNA: TGTGCCAGCAGAACCTCTAGCAGAGAGCAGTTCTTC.

This clone was seen a few times. This chain connects TRBV5-1 to TRBJ2-5, with D tentatively TRBD1 or TRBD2 (5 bases each). CDR3 length equals 15 residues. In germline, CDR1 is SGHRS, CDR2 YFSETQ. V was clipped by 4 bases and J by 2 bases, with 15 bases between them. CDR3 residues: CASSLPAGAQETQYF. The CDR3 region has the DNA TGCGCCAGCAGCCTCCCCGCCGGGGCGCAAGAGACCCAGTACTTC.

The sample holds a few counts of this clone. The chain has TRBV7-2 and TRBJ2-1; 9 bases agree with TRBD2. Per the germline V gene, CDR1 is SGHTA and CDR2 is FQGNSA. V shed 5 bases, J shed 15 bases, and the junction held 17 bases outside the gene matches. The CDR3 extends over 15 amino acids. For the CDR3, the DNA is TGTGCCAGCAGCAGTAGCGGGAGCTTGGCAGAATCAGGGTTCTTC. Its translation: CASSSSGSLAESGFF.

V is TRBV11-2 and J is TRBJ2-7; D uncertain. Germline V gene lookup returns CDR1 SGHAT and CDR2 FQNNGV. V lost 1 base and J 0 bases, leaving 10 bases between the germline ends. The CDR3 is 15 residues long. CDR3 sequence: CASSLGGPLSYEQYF. The DNA for the CDR3 is TGTGCCAGCAGCTTAGGCGGACCCCTCTCCTACGAGCAGTACTTC.

Comment on this clone: This may stem from a read error, because a much larger clone lies one nucleotide away. The V gene is TRBV14, the J gene TRBJ2-1; 8 bases map to TRBD1. This CDR3 has 14 residues. V trimming: 2 bases; J trimming: 9 bases; junction bases outside the gene matches: 6. CDR1 is SGHDN, CDR2 FVKESK, per germline. The CDR3 protein is CASSQRIQGGEQFF. CDR3 nucleotides: TGTGCCAGCAGCCAAAGGATACAGGGGGGTGAGCAGTTCTTC.

The chain couples TRBV20-1 to TRBJ2-5, with 7 bases fitting TRBD2. V lost 8 bases and J lost 5; bases outside the gene matches: 2. The CDR3 has 10 residues. Germline lookup yields CDR1 DFQATT and CDR2 SNEGSKA (reference sequence). The CDR3: CSPGGETQYF. The CDR3 region has the DNA TGCAGTCCCGGGGGGGAGACCCAGTACTTC.

The rearrangement joins TRBV7-2 to TRBJ2-7; 7 bases match TRBD1. J lost 3 bases, V lost 6 bases, and 11 bases had no gene match. The length of the CDR3 is 15 residues. Per germline, CDR1 SGHTA and CDR2 FQGNSA. The CDR3 DNA sequence: TGTGCCAGCAGACAAAGGACAGGCGGGTTCTACGAGCAGTACTTC. It encodes CASRQRTGGFYEQYF.